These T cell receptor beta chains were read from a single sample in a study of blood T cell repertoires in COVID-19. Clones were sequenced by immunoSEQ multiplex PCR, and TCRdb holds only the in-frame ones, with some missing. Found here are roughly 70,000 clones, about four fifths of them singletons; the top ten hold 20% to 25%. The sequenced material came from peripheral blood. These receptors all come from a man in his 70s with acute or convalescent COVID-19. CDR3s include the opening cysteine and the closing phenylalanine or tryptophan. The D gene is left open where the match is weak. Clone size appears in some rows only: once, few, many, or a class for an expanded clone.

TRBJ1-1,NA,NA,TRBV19,TGTGCCAGTAGTATAGCTAAAAACACTGAAGCTTTCTTT,CASSIAKNTEAFF
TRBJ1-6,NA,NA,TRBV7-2,TGTGCCAGCAGCTTAGAACGGCGGTCTAATTCACCCCTCCACTTT,CASSLERRSNSPLHF
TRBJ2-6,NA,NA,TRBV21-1,TGTGCCAGCAGCAAAGGGGGGAGGGAATCTGGGGCCAACGTCCTGACTTTC,CASSKGGRESGANVLTF
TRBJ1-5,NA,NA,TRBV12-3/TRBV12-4,TGTGCCAGCAGTTCCGCGGGGGAGCCCCAGCATTTT,CASSSAGEPQHF
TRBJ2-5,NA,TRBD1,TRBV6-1,TGTGCCAGCAGTCGGGACAGGGATGAGACCCAGTACTTC,CASSRDRDETQYF
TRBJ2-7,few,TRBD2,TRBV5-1,TGCGCCAGCAGCTTGGCAGGGACTAGCGGGTTCTACGAGCAGTACTTC,CASSLAGTSGFYEQYF
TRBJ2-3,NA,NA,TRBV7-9,TGTGCCAGCAGCTTAAATCGGGAAACCACAGATACGCAGTATTTT,CASSLNRETTDTQYF
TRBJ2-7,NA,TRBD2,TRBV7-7,TGTGCTAGCAGCTCGCTAGCGGGAGCCGAGCAGTACTTC,CASSSLAGAEQYF
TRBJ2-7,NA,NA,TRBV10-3,TGTGCCATCTGGGGGGGGCAGGGGGCCACCTACGAGCAGTACTTC,CAIWGGQGATYEQYF
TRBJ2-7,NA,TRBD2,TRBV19,TGTGCCAGTAGTATCAAGACTAGCGGGGCCCAGCAGTACTTC,CASSIKTSGAQQYF
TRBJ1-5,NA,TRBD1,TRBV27,TGTGCCAGCAGTTTAAGGGGGCCCCAGCCCCAGCATTTT,CASSLRGPQPQHF
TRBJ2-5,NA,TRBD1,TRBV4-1,TGCGCCAGCAGCCGCACAGGGGGCCGGGAAGAGACCCAGTACTTC,CASSRTGGREETQYF
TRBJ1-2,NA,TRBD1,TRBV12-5,TGTGCTAGTGGTTCGGACAGGGTGGATGGCTACACCTTC,CASGSDRVDGYTF
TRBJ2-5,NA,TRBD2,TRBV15,TGTGCCACCAGCAGAGTGGGTAGCGGGACGGTCGCCCAGTACTTC,CATSRVGSGTVAQYF
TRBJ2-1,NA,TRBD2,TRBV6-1,TGTGCCAGCAGTGAAGCGGCGAGTGGTCTAGCGGGAGGTGAGCAGTTCTTC,CASSEAASGLAGGEQFF
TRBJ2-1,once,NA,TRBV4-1,TGCGCCAGCAGCCTTTCGGGTGAGCAGTTCTTC,CASSLSGEQFF
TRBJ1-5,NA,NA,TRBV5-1,TGCGCCAGCAGCTTTAACCCCCAGGGGCCAGATAGCAATCAGCCCCAGCATTTT,CASSFNPQGPDSNQPQHF
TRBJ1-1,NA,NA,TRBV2,TGTGCCAGCAGGCCAGGGAGGGGGACTGAAGCTTTCTTT,CASRPGRGTEAFF
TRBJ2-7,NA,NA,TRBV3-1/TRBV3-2,TGTGCCAGCAGCCAAGGGACGGGATCTGCCTACGAGCAGTACTTC,CASSQGTGSAYEQYF
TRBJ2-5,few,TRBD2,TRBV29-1,TGCAGCGTTGGAGGACTAGCGGGAGGCCAGGGGACCCAGTACTTC,CSVGGLAGGQGTQYF
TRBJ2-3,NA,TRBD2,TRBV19,TGTGCCAGTAGGGGACTATTCACAGATACGCAGTATTTT,CASRGLFTDTQYF
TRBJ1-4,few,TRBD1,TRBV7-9,TGTGCCAGCAGCCGCCAAGGGACAGGGATCGAAAAACTGTTTTTT,CASSRQGTGIEKLFF
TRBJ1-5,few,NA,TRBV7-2,TGTGCCAGCAGCCCCCGGGTAGGCGACTATAGCAATCAGCCCCAGCATTTT,CASSPRVGDYSNQPQHF
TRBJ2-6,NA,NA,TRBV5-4,TGTGCCAGCAGCTTAGGGGGAATAAGCTCTGGGGCCAACGTCCTGACTTTC,CASSLGGISSGANVLTF
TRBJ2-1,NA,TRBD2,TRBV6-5,TGTGCCAGCAAAAATAGCGGGAGGATGTACAATGAGCAGTTCTTC,CASKNSGRMYNEQFF
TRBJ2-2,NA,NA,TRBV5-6,TGTGCCAGCAGCTTGGCCGGTAACACCGGGGAGCTGTTTTTT,CASSLAGNTGELFF
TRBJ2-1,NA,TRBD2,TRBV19,TGTGCCAGTCTCACTATGAGCGGGAGTTTCTTCTTC,CASLTMSGSFFF
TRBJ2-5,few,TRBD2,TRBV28,TGTGCCAGCAGTCCGACGGAGGGGGTAGCGGGGGAAGAGACCCAGTACTTC,CASSPTEGVAGEETQYF
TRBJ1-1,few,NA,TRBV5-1,TGCGCCAGCAGCCCGGTCGGGGGGACTATGAACACTGAAGCTTTCTTT,CASSPVGGTMNTEAFF
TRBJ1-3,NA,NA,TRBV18,TGTGCCAGCTCACGGACAGCTAGCTCTGGAAACACCATATATTTT,CASSRTASSGNTIYF
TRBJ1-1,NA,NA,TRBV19,TGTGCCAGTAGTATAGGTGAGGCGAACACTGAAGCTTTCTTT,CASSIGEANTEAFF
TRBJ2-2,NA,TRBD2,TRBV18,TGTGCCAGCTCACCGGCGGGAGAAACCGGCGGGGAGCTGTTTTTT,CASSPAGETGGELFF